Listed here are 12 T cell receptor beta chains from one sample, sequenced in a study of blood T cell repertoires in COVID-19. Assay used: immunoSEQ multiplex PCR; TCRdb lists only in-frame clones, some missing. The sample has 250,000 to 350,000 clones, about 90% seen once. The sequenced sample was PBMCs or T cells enriched from blood (not recorded which). The receptor source for this set is a woman in her fifties or sixties who had been exposed to COVID-19.

This chain uses TRBV7-9 with TRBJ1-6; D remains ambiguous. CDR3 size: 13 residues. CDR1 is SEHNR, CDR2 FQNEAQ, per germline (reference sequence). The V end was cut by 2 bases, the J end by 9 bases, with 8 bases between. As DNA, the CDR3 is TGTGCCAGCAGCTTACTGGGAGGTTCACCCCTCCACTTT. Translation: CASSLLGGSPLHF.

V usage is TRBV11-1 and J usage is TRBJ2-3, with 11 bases matching TRBD2. V lost 3 bases to trimming and J lost 4 bases; unmatched junction nucleotides: 3. This CDR3 has 15 residues. Germline-derived CDR1 and CDR2 are SGHAT and FQDESV (reference sequence). CDR3 in DNA: TGTGCCAGCAGCTTTACTAGCGGGGGCTCAGATACGCAGTATTTT. Translation gives CASSFTSGGSDTQYF. The variable domain in full, completed from reference TRBV11-1 and TRBJ2-3, reads EAEVAQSPRYKITEKSQAVAFWCDPISGHATLYWYRQILGQGPELLVQFQDESVVDDSQLPKDRFSAERLKGVDSTLKIQPAELGDSAMYLCASSFTSGGSDTQYFGPGTRLTVL.

The chain combines TRBV5-1 with TRBJ2-1, with TRBD2 matching 7 bases. Germline assignment: CDR1 SGHRS and CDR2 YFSETQ. This CDR3 region has 14 residues. V lost 3 bases and J lost 7; bases outside the gene matches: 7. This chain's CDR3 is CASSWGGPTNEQFF. In DNA form, the CDR3 reads TGCGCCAGCAGCTGGGGGGGACCGACAAATGAGCAGTTCTTC. The full variable domain, completed using reference TRBV5-1 and TRBJ2-1, is KAGVTQTPRYLIKTRGQQVTLSCSPISGHRSVSWYQQTPGQGLQFLFEYFSETQRNKGNFPGRFSGRQFSNSRSEMNVSTLELGDSALYLCASSWGGPTNEQFFGPGTRLTVL.

The chain links TRBV29-1 to TRBJ2-3, with TRBD1 as a possible D gene (6 bases). The V gene's germline CDR1 is SQVTM and CDR2 ANQGSEA. The length of the CDR3 is 12 residues. Trimming pared 6 bases from V and 2 bases from J, leaving 9 bases between. CDR3 bases: TGCAGCGTACAGGGATCCACAGATACGCAGTATTTT. Its protein is CSVQGSTDTQYF.

The chain links TRBV6-2 or TRBV6-3 to TRBJ2-6; no definite D call. The CDR3 is made up of 15 amino acids. Germline-derived CDR1 and CDR2 are MNHEY and SVGEGT. V was shortened by 5 bases and J by 2 bases, with 10 bases between the two germline ends. CDR3 in DNA: TGTGCCAGCAGTCCGGAGAAGCCTGGGGCCAACGTCCTGACTTTC. Protein product: CASSPEKPGANVLTF.

The rearrangement joins TRBV24-1 to TRBJ2-5; perhaps TRBD2 as D (5 bases). The CDR3 totals 13 residues. Germline V gene sequence: CDR1 KGHDR, CDR2 SFDVKD. The V end lost 4 bases, the J end lost 7 bases, and 12 bases lay between the germline ends. The CDR3 is CATSEGGARTQYF. DNA of the CDR3: TGTGCCACCAGTGAAGGAGGTGCTCGGACCCAGTACTTC.

The rearrangement uses TRBV25-1 and TRBJ2-7; the match to TRBD1 covers 11 bases. CDR3 length: 15 residues. Germline V gene lookup returns CDR1 MGHDK and CDR2 SYGVNS. The junction had 5 bases not matched to a gene; V was cut back by 4 bases and J by 3 bases. The CDR3 is CASSATGTGGYEQYF. CDR3 sequence (DNA): TGTGCCAGCAGTGCGACCGGGACAGGGGGCTACGAGCAGTACTTC.

The gene calls are TRBV4-2 and TRBJ1-6; D is uncertain. CDR3 length: 12 amino acids. CDR1 is LGHNA and CDR2 is YNFKEQ in the germline V gene. V dropped 2 bases and J dropped 12 bases, with 8 bases sitting between them. This CDR3 reads CASSQHTGPLHF. The CDR3 DNA reads as TGTGCCAGCAGCCAACATACCGGACCCCTCCACTTT.

This chain joins TRBV2 and TRBJ1-5; 9 bases fit TRBD1. In germline, CDR1 is SNHLY, CDR2 FYNNEI. The trim removed 7 bases at V and 10 bases at J, leaving 8 bases unmatched. The CDR3 consists of 13 residues. The CDR3 reads CASTGTGSDPQHF. DNA of the CDR3: TGTGCCAGCACCGGGACAGGGAGTGACCCCCAGCATTTT.

The V gene is TRBV28, the J gene TRBJ2-4; D is possibly TRBD2 (6 bases). The ends were cut back, 3 bases at V and 1 base at J, with 10 bases in the middle. CDR1 and CDR2 from the germline V gene are MDHEN and SYDVKM. The CDR3 length is 15 residues. The CDR3 reads CASSFHREAKNIQYF. As DNA, the CDR3 is TGTGCCAGCAGTTTCCATCGGGAGGCCAAAAACATTCAGTACTTC.

The chain is built from TRBV10-1 and TRBJ1-2; D gene ambiguous. Trimming took 2 bases from V and 3 from J, leaving 16 bases between them. Germline V lookup: CDR1 WNHNN, CDR2 SYGVQD (reference sequence). The length of the CDR3 is 16 residues. CDR3 amino acids: CASSEVFGDQDYGYTF. As DNA, the CDR3 is TGCGCCAGCAGTGAGGTATTTGGCGATCAGGACTATGGCTACACCTTC.

This clone was observed once. The V gene is TRBV5-4, the J gene TRBJ1-6; unclear D gene. CDR3 length: 17 residues. Germline CDR1 SGHNT, CDR2 YYREEE (reference sequence). Between the trimmed V and J ends, which lost 1 base and 0 bases, there was a span of 11 bases. The CDR3 region has the DNA TGTGCCAGCAGCTTGACGCCGGTGAGCTCCTATAATTCACCCCTCCACTTT. This gives the protein CASSLTPVSSYNSPLHF.